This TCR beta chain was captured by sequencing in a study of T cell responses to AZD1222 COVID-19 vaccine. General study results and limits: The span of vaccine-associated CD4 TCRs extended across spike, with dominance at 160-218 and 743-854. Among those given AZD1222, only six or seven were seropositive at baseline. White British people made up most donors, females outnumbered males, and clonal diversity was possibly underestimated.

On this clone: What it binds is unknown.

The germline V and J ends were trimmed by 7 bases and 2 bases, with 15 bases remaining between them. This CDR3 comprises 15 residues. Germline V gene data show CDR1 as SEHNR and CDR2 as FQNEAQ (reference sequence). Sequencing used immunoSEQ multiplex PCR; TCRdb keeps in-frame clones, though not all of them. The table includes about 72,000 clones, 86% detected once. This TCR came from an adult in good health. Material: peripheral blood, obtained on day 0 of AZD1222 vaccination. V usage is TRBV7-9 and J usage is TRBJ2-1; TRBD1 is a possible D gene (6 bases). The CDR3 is CASTSDRATYNEQFF. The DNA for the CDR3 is TGTGCCAGCACCTCGGACAGAGCTACCTACAATGAGCAGTTCTTC.